What follows describes a single TCR beta chain. Its matching antigen is unknown. The sample belongs to a study of cytomegalovirus exposure and HLA in healthy donors. Findings of the study overall: According to a subsequent analysis, TCR clusters from the first cohort were inclined to appear together in the 130 or so validation repertoires. According to the study, roughly 160 TCR beta chains were cytomegalovirus-associated.

Measured with immunoSEQ multiplex PCR; TCRdb has only the in-frame clones, and not every one. The sample carries 71,000 or so clones, over 90% recorded once. Unmatched junction bases numbered 9, after V lost 2 bases and J lost 7 bases. From germline, CDR1 is SGHNT and CDR2 YYREEE (reference sequence). The CDR3 loop spans 14 amino acids. The V and J genes are TRBV5-4 and TRBJ2-7; 7 nucleotides align to TRBD1. Sequenced: PBMCs. The source is a woman aged 18-35 years in good health and CMV-seronegative. CDR3 loop: CASSFQTGSGEQYF. CDR3 bases: TGTGCCAGCAGCTTCCAGACAGGGTCTGGGGAGCAGTACTTC.